These T cell receptor beta chains were read from a single sample in a study of molecular identifiers for immune sequencing clone quantification. TCRdb fed the PCR reads into MiXCR, producing one record per CDR3 protein. The sample lists around 460,000 distinct CDR3 sequences; about a fifth were seen once. Specimen: naive CD8+ T cells from blood, with Jurkat cell RNA spiked in. These receptors were collected from a human donor in good health. Some libraries in this study had Jurkat cell RNA spiked in. The CDR3 runs from the conserved cysteine through the conserved F or W. A D gene is named only where the DNA matches it firmly. Size values are once, few and many counts, or a class for expanded clones, and some rows have none.

J gene: TRBJ2-2
V gene: TRBV6-1
D gene: .
clone size: .
CDR3 DNA: TGTGCCAGCAGTGAAGCAGGGTTCGGCACCGGGGAGCTGGTTTTT
CDR3 protein: CASSEAGFGTGELVF

J gene: TRBJ1-3
V gene: TRBV18
D gene: .
clone size: few
CDR3 DNA: TGTGCCAGCTCACCGTCGGGAGCCTCTGGAAACACCATATATTTT
CDR3 protein: CASSPSGASGNTIYF

J gene: TRBJ2-5
V gene: TRBV7-3
D gene: TRBD1
clone size: .
CDR3 DNA: TGTGCCGGCAGCTTAAGTGGGACAGGGGAAGAGACCCAGTACTTC
CDR3 protein: CAGSLSGTGEETQYF

J gene: TRBJ1-1
V gene: TRBV12-3/TRBV12-4
D gene: .
clone size: many
CDR3 DNA: TGTGCCAGCACCTTAACCGCGCCGGGGACTGAAGCTTTCTTT
CDR3 protein: CASTLTAPGTEAFF

J gene: TRBJ1-5
V gene: TRBV6-1
D gene: .
clone size: many
CDR3 DNA: TGTGCCAGCAGTGAAGGGCAGCCTAATAATCAGCCCCAGCATTTT
CDR3 protein: CASSEGQPNNQPQHF

J gene: TRBJ1-1
V gene: TRBV7-9
D gene: .
clone size: few
CDR3 DNA: TGTGCCAGCAACATTGAAGGGGACACTGAAGCTTTCTTT
CDR3 protein: CASNIEGDTEAFF

J gene: TRBJ2-1
V gene: TRBV4-3
D gene: .
clone size: few
CDR3 DNA: TGCGCCAGCAGCCAAATGGCCGGCAGCGGGCCTAACAATGAGCAGTTCTTC
CDR3 protein: CASSQMAGSGPNNEQFF

J gene: TRBJ2-7
V gene: TRBV11-2
D gene: TRBD1
clone size: .
CDR3 DNA: TGTGCCAGCAGCGGATGGGACAGGGAATACGAGCAGTACTTC
CDR3 protein: CASSGWDREYEQYF

J gene: TRBJ2-5
V gene: TRBV25-1
D gene: .
clone size: many
CDR3 DNA: TGTGCCAGCATAGGAGAGACCCAGTACTTC
CDR3 protein: CASIGETQYF

J gene: TRBJ2-7
V gene: TRBV30
D gene: .
clone size: many
CDR3 DNA: TGTGCCTGGAGTCCCGGGGAGGTGGTGGTCTTC
CDR3 protein: CAWSPGEVVVF

J gene: TRBJ2-1
V gene: TRBV20-1
D gene: TRBD1
clone size: .
CDR3 DNA: TGCAGTGCTAGCTCGGGACAGGGACCAAATGAGCAGTTCTTC
CDR3 protein: CSASSGQGPNEQFF

J gene: TRBJ1-1
V gene: TRBV3-1
D gene: .
clone size: .
CDR3 DNA: TGTGCCAGCAGCCAAGGTATCTCGGGCACTGAAGCTTTCTTT
CDR3 protein: CASSQGISGTEAFF

J gene: TRBJ2-1
V gene: TRBV7-9
D gene: TRBD1
clone size: .
CDR3 DNA: TGTGCCAGCAGCGAAACAGGGGGAGTCTACAATGAGCAGTTCTTC
CDR3 protein: CASSETGGVYNEQFF

J gene: TRBJ2-7
V gene: TRBV7-9
D gene: TRBD1
clone size: many
CDR3 DNA: TGTGCCAGCAGCTCCGATGACAGGGAAGGTCTCGGGTTC
CDR3 protein: CASSSDDREGLGF

J gene: TRBJ2-1
V gene: TRBV12-3/TRBV12-4
D gene: .
clone size: few
CDR3 DNA: TGTGCCAGCAGTTTAGCGCTCCCCCCGGCCAATGAGCAGTTCTTC
CDR3 protein: CASSLALPPANEQFF

J gene: TRBJ1-3
V gene: TRBV27
D gene: .
clone size: .
CDR3 DNA: TGTGCCAGCAGTTTGTCGGCAGGGACGGCGGGAAACACCATATATTTT
CDR3 protein: CASSLSAGTAGNTIYF

J gene: TRBJ2-7
V gene: TRBV28
D gene: .
clone size: few
CDR3 DNA: TGTGCCAGCAGTTTTGATCGCTTGGCGGTTGGCTCGTCCTACGAGCAGTACTTC
CDR3 protein: CASSFDRLAVGSSYEQYF

J gene: TRBJ2-1
V gene: TRBV11-2
D gene: TRBD2
clone size: .
CDR3 DNA: TGTGCCGGGGGCGGGACTAGCGTGTACAATGAGCAGTTCTTC
CDR3 protein: CAGGGTSVYNEQFF

J gene: TRBJ1-2
V gene: TRBV7-9
D gene: TRBD1
clone size: .
CDR3 DNA: TGTGCCAGCAGCTCGGAGGCCGGGACAGCTTTCAACTATGGCTACACCTTC
CDR3 protein: CASSSEAGTAFNYGYTF

J gene: TRBJ1-5
V gene: TRBV6-2/TRBV6-3
D gene: TRBD1
clone size: many
CDR3 DNA: TGTGCCAGCAGTTACACCGACAGGGGGACGCCCCAGCATTTT
CDR3 protein: CASSYTDRGTPQHF

J gene: TRBJ2-7
V gene: TRBV7-2
D gene: .
clone size: many
CDR3 DNA: TGTGCCAGCAGCTTTGGAATGGAGACAACCGAGCAGTACTTC
CDR3 protein: CASSFGMETTEQYF

J gene: TRBJ2-3
V gene: TRBV6-5
D gene: TRBD2
clone size: many
CDR3 DNA: TGTGCCAGCAGTTACTCGAGGACTAGCGGAATCACAGATACGCAGTATTTT
CDR3 protein: CASSYSRTSGITDTQYF

J gene: TRBJ1-4
V gene: TRBV4-3
D gene: TRBD1
clone size: many
CDR3 DNA: TGCGCCAGCAGCCAAGACTGGCAGGGGGCTAATGAAAAACTGTTTTTT
CDR3 protein: CASSQDWQGANEKLFF

J gene: TRBJ1-1
V gene: TRBV27
D gene: TRBD1
clone size: few
CDR3 DNA: TGTGCCAGCAGACCGGGACAGGGGAACACTGAAGCTTTCTTT
CDR3 protein: CASRPGQGNTEAFF

J gene: TRBJ2-7
V gene: TRBV23-1
D gene: .
clone size: .
CDR3 DNA: TGCGCCAGCAGTCAAAACCCCGCGGGACTCCCTTACGAGCAGTACTTC
CDR3 protein: CASSQNPAGLPYEQYF

J gene: TRBJ2-7
V gene: TRBV7-9
D gene: .
clone size: .
CDR3 DNA: TGTGCCAGCAGCGCGCCCGGGCTCGGGCACTACGAGCAGTACTTC
CDR3 protein: CASSAPGLGHYEQYF

J gene: TRBJ1-5
V gene: TRBV28
D gene: TRBD1
clone size: many
CDR3 DNA: TGTGCCAGCAGGATTACAGGGGGAGGCGGTCAGCCCCAGCATTTT
CDR3 protein: CASRITGGGGQPQHF

J gene: TRBJ2-2
V gene: TRBV6-6
D gene: TRBD1
clone size: few
CDR3 DNA: TGTGCCAGCAGTGATAACAGGGGTCCCGGGGAGCTGTTTTTT
CDR3 protein: CASSDNRGPGELFF